The clone carrying this TCR beta chain came up many times. Its antigen is still unknown. The source of the sample is a study of CD8 T cells in ankylosing spondylitis. Using quantitative 5'-RACE with molecular barcodes, the authors made TCR beta libraries. In TCRdb, the 5' RACE reads were re-called with MiXCR into one record per CDR3 protein. Here the sample spans roughly 150,000 distinct CDR3 sequences, 6% to 8.5% being singletons. Overall study findings and caveats: Matched ankylosing spondylitis synovial fluid reportedly showed significant enrichment of disease-linked clones. Within ankylosing spondylitis blood, a TCR beta motif made up of seven to nine highly homologous variants appeared to be characteristic. Relatively scarce in peripheral blood, disease-linked clones were CD8+.

The TCR was taken from a female donor with ankylosing spondylitis or in good health (not recorded which). Sequences were obtained from blood, either unsorted or a sorted T cell fraction (not recorded which).

The CDR3 loop is CASSFRPGNTQYF. The CDR3 DNA reads as TGTGCCAGCAGTTTCCGGCCTGGGAATACCCAGTACTTC. The rearrangement links TRBV12-3 or TRBV12-4 to TRBJ2-5; D gene uncertain. CDR3 length: 13 residues. The V end lost 3 bases, the J end lost 8 bases, and 13 bases lay between the germline ends.